Included here is one TCR beta chain sequence, with context. Its antigen is still unknown. The data were taken from a study of T cell clones after liver transplantation. Study-level information: Standard immunosuppression, with no induction, continued until 12-24 months after transplant. Whole-study findings and limits: The donor-reactive repertoire was only partly measurable in two subjects, lacking donor cells.

Germline values: CDR1 SQVTM, CDR2 ANQGSEA. V was cut by 4 bases and J by 7 bases, with 10 bases left in between. This CDR3 has 12 amino acids. Generated by immunoSEQ multiplex PCR, the TCRdb table keeps only in-frame clones and is missing some. The sample carries about 12,000 clones, roughly 69% recorded once. The receptor's source is a human patient who received a liver transplant. Some T cells may be provided by the graft donor. The chain combines TRBV29-1 with TRBJ2-2, with D tentatively TRBD2 (5 bases). This material consisted of CD8+ T cells from blood, taken at the 22-month timepoint. The CDR3: CSVVRAGGELFF. CDR3 DNA sequence: TGCAGCGTTGTTCGGGCGGGCGGGGAGCTGTTTTTT.